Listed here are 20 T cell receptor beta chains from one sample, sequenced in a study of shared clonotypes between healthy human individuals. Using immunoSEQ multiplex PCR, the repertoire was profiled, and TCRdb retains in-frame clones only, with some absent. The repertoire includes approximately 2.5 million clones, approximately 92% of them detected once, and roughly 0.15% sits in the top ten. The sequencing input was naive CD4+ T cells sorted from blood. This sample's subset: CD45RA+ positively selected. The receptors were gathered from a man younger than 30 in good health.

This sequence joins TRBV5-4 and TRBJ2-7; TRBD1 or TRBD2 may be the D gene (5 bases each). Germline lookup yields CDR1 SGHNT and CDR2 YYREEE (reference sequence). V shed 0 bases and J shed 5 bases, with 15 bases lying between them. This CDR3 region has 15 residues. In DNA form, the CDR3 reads TGTGCCAGCAGCTTGGGGGGTCGGGGACGGGACGAGCAGTACTTC. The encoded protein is CASSLGGRGRDEQYF.

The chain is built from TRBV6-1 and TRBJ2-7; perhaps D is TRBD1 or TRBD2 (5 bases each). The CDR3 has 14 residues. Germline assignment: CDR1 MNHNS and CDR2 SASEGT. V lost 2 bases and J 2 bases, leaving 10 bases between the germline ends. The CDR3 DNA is TGTGCCAGCAGTGAATTGAGAGGGGCCTACGAGCAGTACTTC. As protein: CASSELRGAYEQYF.

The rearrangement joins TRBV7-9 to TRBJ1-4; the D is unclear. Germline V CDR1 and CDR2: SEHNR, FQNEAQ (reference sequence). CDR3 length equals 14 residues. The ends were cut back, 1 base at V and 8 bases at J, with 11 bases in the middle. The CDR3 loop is CASSLEQTGEKLFF. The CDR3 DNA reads TGTGCCAGCAGCTTAGAACAGACTGGGGAAAAACTGTTTTTT.

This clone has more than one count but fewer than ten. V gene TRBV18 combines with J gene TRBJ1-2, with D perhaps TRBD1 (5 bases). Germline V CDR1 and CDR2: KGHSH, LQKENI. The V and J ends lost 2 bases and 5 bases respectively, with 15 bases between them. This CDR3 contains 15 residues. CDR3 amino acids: CASSPLMGTGYGYTF. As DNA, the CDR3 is TGTGCCAGCTCACCATTGATGGGGACGGGGTATGGCTACACCTTC. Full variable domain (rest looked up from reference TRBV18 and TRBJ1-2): NAGVMQNPRHLVRRRGQEARLRCSPMKGHSHVYWYRQLPEEGLKFMVYLQKENIIDESGMPKERFSAEFPKEGPSILRIQQVVRGDSAAYFCASSPLMGTGYGYTFGSGTRLTVV.

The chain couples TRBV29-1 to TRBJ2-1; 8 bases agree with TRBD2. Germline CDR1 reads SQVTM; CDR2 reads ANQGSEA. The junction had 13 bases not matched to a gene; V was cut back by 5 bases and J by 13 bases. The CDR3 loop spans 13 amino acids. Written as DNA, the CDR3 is TGCAGCGTTAGCGGGAGCTCCTACAATGCTCAGTTCTTC. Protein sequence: CSVSGSSYNAQFF.

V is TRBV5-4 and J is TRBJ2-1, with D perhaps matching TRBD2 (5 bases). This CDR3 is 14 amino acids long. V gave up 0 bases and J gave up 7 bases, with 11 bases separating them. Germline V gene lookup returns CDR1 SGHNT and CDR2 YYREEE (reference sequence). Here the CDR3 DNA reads TGTGCCAGCAGCTTGGACCTAACTAGAAATGAGCAGTTCTTC. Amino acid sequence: CASSLDLTRNEQFF.

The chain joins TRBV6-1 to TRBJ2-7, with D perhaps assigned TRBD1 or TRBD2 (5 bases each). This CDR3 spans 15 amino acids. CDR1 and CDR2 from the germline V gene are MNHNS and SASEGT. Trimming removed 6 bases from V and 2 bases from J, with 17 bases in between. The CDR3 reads CASRVGTGLAYEQYF. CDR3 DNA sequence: TGTGCCAGCAGAGTCGGGACGGGGCTTGCCTACGAGCAGTACTTC.

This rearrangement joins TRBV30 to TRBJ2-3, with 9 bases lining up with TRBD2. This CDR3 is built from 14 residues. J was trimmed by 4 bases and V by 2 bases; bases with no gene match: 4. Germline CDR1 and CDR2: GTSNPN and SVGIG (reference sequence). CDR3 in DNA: TGTGCCTGGAGTCGGATAGCGGGGGCAGATACGCAGTATTTT. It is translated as CAWSRIAGADTQYF. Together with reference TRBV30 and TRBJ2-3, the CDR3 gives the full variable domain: SQTIHQWPATLVQPVGSPLSLECTVEGTSNPNLYWYRQAAGRGLQLLFYSVGIGQISSEVPQNLSASRPQDRQFILSSKKLLLSDSGFYLCAWSRIAGADTQYFGPGTRLTVL.

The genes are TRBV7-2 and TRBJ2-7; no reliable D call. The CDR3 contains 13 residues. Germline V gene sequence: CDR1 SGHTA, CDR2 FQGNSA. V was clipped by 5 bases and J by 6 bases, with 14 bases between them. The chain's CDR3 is CASSHGPFAEQYF. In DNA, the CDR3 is TGTGCCAGCAGCCACGGACCTTTTGCCGAGCAGTACTTC. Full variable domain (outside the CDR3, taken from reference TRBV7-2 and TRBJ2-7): GAGVSQSPSNKVTEKGKDVELRCDPISGHTALYWYRQSLGQGLEFLIYFQGNSAPDKSGLPSDRFSAERTGGSVSTLTIQRTQQEDSAVYLCASSHGPFAEQYFGPGTRLTVT.

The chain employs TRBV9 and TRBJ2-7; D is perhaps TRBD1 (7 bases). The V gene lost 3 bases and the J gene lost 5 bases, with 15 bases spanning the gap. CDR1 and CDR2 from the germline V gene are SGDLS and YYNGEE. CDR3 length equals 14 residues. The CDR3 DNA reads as TGTGCCAGCAGCGAGGCCCCAGGGGGGAACGAGCAGTACTTC. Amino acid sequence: CASSEAPGGNEQYF.

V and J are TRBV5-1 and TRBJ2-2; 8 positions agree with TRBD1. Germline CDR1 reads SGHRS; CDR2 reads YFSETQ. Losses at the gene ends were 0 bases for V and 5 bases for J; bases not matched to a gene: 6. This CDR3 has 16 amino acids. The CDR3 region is CASSLVGRGQTGELFF. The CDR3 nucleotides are TGCGCCAGCAGCTTGGTTGGCAGGGGGCAAACCGGGGAGCTGTTTTTT.

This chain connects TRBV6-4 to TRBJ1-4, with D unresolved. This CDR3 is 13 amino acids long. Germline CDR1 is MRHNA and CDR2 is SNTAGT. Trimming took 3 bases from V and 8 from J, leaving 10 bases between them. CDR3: CASSEGEREKLFF. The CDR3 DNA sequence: TGTGCCAGCAGTGAGGGCGAGAGGGAAAAACTGTTTTTT.

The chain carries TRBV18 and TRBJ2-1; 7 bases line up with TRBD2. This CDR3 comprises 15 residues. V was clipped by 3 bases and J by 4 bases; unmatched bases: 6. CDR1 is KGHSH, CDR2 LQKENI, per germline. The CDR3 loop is CASSPVRERYNEQFF. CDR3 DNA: TGTGCCAGCTCACCGGTGCGGGAGAGGTACAATGAGCAGTTCTTC.

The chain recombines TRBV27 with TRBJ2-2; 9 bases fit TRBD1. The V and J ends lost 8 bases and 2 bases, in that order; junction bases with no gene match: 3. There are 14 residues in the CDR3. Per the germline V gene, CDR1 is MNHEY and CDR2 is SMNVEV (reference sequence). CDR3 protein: CASSGQGNTGELFF. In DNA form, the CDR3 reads TGTGCCAGCTCGGGACAGGGAAACACCGGGGAGCTGTTTTTT.

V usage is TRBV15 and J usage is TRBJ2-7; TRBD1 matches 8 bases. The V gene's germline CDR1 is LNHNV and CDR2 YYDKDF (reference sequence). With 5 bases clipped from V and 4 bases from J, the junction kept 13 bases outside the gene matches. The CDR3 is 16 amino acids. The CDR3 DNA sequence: TGTGCCACCAGCGGGGGGCCAGCAGGGGGCCGGTACGAGCAGTACTTC. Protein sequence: CATSGGPAGGRYEQYF. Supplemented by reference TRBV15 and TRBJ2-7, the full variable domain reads DAMVIQNPRYQVTQFGKPVTLSCSQTLNHNVMYWYQQKSSQAPKLLFHYYDKDFNNEADTPDNFQSRRPNTSFCFLDIRSPGLGDTAMYLCATSGGPAGGRYEQYFGPGTRLTVT.

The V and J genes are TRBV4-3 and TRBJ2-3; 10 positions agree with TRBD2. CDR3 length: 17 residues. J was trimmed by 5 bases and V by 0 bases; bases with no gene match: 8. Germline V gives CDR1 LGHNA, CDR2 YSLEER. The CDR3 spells CASSQEAPSGRKDTQYF. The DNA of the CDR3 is TGCGCCAGCAGCCAAGAGGCCCCTAGCGGGAGAAAAGATACGCAGTATTTT.

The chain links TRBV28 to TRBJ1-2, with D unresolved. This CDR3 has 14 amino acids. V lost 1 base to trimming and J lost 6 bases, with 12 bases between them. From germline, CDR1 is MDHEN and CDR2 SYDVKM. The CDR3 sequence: CASSLSGLTNGYTF. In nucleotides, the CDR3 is TGTGCCAGCAGTTTATCCGGACTGACTAATGGCTACACCTTC.

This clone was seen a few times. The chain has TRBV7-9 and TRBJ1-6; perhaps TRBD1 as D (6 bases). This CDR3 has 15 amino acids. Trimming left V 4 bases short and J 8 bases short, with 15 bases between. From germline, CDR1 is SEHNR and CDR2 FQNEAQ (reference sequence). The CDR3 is CASSSYRVMDSPLHF. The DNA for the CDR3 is TGTGCCAGCAGCTCTTACAGGGTCATGGATTCACCCCTCCACTTT. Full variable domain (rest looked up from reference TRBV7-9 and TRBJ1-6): DTGVSQNPRHKITKRGQNVTFRCDPISEHNRLYWYRQTLGQGPEFLTYFQNEAQLEKSRLLSDRFSAERPKGSFSTLEIQRTEQGDSAMYLCASSSYRVMDSPLHFGNGTRLTVT.

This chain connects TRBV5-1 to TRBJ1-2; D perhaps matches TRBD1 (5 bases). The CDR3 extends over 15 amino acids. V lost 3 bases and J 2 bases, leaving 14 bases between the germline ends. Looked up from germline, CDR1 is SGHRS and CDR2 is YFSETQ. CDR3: CASSSGTGANYGYTF. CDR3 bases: TGCGCCAGCAGCTCCGGTACCGGGGCGAACTATGGCTACACCTTC.

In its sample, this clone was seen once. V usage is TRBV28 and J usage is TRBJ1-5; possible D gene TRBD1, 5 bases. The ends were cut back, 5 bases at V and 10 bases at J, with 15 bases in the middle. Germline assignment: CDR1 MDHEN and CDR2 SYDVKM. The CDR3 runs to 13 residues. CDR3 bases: TGTGCCAGCAGTACGGGACCCATTTTACCCCAGCATTTT. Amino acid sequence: CASSTGPILPQHF.